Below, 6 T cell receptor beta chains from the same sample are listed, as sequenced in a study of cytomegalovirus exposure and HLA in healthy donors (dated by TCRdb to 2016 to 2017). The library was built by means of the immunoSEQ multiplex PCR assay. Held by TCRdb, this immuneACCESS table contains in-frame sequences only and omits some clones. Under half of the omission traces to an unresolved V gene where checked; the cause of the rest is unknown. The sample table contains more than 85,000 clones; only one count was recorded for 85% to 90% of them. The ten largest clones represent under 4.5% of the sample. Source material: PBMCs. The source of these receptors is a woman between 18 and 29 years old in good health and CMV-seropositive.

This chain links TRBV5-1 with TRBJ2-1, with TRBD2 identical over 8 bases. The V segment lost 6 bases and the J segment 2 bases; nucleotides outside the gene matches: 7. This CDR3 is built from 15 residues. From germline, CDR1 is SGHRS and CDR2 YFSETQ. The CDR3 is CASTPGLGTYNEQFF. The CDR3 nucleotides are TGCGCCAGCACCCCGGGACTAGGTACCTACAATGAGCAGTTCTTC.

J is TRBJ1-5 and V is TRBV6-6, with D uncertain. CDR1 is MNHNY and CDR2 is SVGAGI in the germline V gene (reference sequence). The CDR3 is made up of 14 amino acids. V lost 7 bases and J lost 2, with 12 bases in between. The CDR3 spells CASTGGLGNQPQHF. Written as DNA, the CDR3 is TGTGCCAGCACCGGCGGCTTGGGCAATCAGCCCCAGCATTTT.

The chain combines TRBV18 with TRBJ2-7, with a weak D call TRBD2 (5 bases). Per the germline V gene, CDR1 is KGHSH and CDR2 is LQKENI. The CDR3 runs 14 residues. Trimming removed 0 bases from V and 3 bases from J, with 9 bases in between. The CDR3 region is CASSPPAGGYEQYF. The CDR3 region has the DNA TGTGCCAGCTCACCACCAGCAGGAGGCTACGAGCAGTACTTC.

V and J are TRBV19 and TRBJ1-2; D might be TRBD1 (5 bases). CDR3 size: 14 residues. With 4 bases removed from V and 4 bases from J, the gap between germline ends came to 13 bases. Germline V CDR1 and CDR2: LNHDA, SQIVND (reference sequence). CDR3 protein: CASSRQPPVYGYTF. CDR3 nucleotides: TGTGCCAGTAGTAGACAGCCGCCTGTCTATGGCTACACCTTC.

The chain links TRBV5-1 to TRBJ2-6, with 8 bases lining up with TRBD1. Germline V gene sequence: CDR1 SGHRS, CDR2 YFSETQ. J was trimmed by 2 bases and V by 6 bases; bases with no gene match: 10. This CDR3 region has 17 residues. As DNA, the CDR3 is TGCGCCAGCAAACGGTGGCAGGGGGCTACTGGGGCCAACGTCCTGACTTTC. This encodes CASKRWQGATGANVLTF.

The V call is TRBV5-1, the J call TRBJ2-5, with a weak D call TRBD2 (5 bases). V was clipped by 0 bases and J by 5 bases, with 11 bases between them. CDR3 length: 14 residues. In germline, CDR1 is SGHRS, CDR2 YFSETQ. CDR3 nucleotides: TGCGCCAGCAGCTTGGTACGGGAAGGCGAGACCCAGTACTTC. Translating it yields CASSLVREGETQYF.